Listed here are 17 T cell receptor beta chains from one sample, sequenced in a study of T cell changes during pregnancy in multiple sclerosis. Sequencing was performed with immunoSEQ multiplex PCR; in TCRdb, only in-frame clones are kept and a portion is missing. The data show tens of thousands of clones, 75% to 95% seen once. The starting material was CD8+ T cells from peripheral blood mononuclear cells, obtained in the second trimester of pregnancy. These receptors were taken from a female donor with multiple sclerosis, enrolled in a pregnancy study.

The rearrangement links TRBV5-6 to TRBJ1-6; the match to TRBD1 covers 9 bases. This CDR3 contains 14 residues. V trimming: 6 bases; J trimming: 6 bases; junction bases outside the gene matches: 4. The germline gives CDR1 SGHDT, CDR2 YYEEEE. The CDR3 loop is CASKGQGFNSPLHF. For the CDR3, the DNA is TGTGCCAGCAAAGGACAGGGGTTTAATTCACCCCTCCACTTT.

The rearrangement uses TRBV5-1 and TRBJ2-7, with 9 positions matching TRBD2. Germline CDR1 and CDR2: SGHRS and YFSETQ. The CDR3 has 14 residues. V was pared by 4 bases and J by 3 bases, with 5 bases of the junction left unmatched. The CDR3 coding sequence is TGCGCCAGCAGCCCTGAGACTAGCGGCTACGAGCAGTACTTC. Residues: CASSPETSGYEQYF.

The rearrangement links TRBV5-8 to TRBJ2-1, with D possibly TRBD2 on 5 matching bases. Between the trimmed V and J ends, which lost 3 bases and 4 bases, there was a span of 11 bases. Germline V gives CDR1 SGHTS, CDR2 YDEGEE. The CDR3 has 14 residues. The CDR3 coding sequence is TGTGCCAGCAGCTGGGAGTCTCTTTACAATGAGCAGTTCTTC. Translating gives CASSWESLYNEQFF.

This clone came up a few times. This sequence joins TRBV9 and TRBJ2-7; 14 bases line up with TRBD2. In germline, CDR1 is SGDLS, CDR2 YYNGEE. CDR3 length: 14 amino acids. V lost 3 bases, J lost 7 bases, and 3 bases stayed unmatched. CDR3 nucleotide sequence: TGTGCCAGCAGCGGGACTAGCGGGAGGCGGGAGCAGTACTTC. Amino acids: CASSGTSGRREQYF.

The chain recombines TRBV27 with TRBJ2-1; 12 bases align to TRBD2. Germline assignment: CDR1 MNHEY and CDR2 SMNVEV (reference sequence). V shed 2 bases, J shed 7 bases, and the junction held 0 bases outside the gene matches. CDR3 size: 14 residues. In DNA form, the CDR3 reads TGTGCCAGCAGTTTAGGACTAGCGGGGAATGAGCAGTTCTTC. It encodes CASSLGLAGNEQFF.

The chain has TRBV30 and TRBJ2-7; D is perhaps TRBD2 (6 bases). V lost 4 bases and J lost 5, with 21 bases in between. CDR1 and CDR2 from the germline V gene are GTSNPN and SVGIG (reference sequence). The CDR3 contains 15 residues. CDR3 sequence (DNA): TGTGCCTGGACCCCGCGCGGGGTCGGGCCCCACGAGCAGTACTTC. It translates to CAWTPRGVGPHEQYF.

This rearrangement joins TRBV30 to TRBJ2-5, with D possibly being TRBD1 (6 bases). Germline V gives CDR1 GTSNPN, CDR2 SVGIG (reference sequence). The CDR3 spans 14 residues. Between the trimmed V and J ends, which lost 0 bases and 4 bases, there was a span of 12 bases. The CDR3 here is CAWSVLGQIETQYF. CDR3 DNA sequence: TGTGCCTGGAGTGTACTAGGACAGATAGAGACCCAGTACTTC.

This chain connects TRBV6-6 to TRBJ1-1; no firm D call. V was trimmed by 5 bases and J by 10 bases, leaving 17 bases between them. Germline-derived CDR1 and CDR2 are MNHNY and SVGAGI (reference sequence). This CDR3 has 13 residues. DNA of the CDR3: TGTGCCAGCAGTATCGAGGAGGGTGCAGGAGCTTTCTTT. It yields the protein CASSIEEGAGAFF.

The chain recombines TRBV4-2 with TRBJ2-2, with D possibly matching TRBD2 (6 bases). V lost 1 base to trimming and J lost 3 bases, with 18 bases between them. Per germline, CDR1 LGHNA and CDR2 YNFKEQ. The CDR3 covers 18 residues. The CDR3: CASSQGMYRGEDTGELFF. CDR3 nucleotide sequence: TGTGCCAGCAGCCAAGGGATGTATCGCGGGGAAGACACCGGGGAGCTGTTTTTT.

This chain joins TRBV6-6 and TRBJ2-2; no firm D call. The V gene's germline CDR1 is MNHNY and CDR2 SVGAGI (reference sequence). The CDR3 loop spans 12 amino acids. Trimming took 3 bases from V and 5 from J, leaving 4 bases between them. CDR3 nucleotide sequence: TGTGCCAGCAGTTATTCTACCGGGGAGCTGTTTTTT. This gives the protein CASSYSTGELFF.

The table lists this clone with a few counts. The CDR3 is CASSETTGAGPQHF. The CDR3 bases are TGTGCCAGCAGTGAGACGACAGGTGCAGGGCCCCAGCATTTT. The chain employs TRBV6-4 and TRBJ1-5; TRBD1 might be the D (6 bases). Germline V CDR1 and CDR2: MRHNA, SNTAGT. The CDR3 contains 14 residues. V lost 3 bases to trimming and J lost 9 bases, with 15 bases between them.

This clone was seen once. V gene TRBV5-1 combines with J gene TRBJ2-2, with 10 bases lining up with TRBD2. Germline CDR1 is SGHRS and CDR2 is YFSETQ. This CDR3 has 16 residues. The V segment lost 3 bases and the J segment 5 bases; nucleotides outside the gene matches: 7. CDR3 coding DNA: TGCGCCAGCAGCTCGCTAGCGGGAGATGGTACCGGGGAGCTGTTTTTT. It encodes CASSSLAGDGTGELFF.

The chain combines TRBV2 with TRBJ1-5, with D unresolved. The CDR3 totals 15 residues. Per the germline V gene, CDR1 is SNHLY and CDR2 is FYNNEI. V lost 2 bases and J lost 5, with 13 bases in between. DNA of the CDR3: TGTGCCAGCAGTGAATCGGGAGCGCCATATCAGCCCCAGCATTTT. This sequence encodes CASSESGAPYQPQHF. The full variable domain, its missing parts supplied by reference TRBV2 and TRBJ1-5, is EPEVTQTPSHQVTQMGQEVILRCVPISNHLYFYWYRQILGQKVEFLVSFYNNEISEKSEIFDDQFSVERPDGSNFTLKIRSTKLEDSAMYFCASSESGAPYQPQHFGDGTRLSIL.

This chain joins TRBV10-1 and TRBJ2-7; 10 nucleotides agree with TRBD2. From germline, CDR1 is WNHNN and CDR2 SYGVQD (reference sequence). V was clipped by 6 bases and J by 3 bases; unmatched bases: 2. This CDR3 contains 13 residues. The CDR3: CASSGLAVYEQYF. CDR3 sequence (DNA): TGCGCCAGCAGCGGACTAGCGGTCTACGAGCAGTACTTC.

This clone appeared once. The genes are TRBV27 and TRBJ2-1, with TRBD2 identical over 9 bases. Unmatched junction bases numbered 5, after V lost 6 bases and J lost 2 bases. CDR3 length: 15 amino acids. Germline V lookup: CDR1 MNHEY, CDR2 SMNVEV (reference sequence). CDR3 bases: TGTGCCAGCAGCCTCATAGCGGGGGCCTACAATGAGCAGTTCTTC. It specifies CASSLIAGAYNEQFF.

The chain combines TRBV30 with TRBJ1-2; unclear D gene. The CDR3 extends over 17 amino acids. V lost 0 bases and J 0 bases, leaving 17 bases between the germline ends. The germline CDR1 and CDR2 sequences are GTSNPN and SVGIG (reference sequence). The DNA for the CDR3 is TGTGCCTGGAGTGTAAGGAGAGGGCAACAAGCTAACTATGGCTACACCTTC. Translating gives CAWSVRRGQQANYGYTF.

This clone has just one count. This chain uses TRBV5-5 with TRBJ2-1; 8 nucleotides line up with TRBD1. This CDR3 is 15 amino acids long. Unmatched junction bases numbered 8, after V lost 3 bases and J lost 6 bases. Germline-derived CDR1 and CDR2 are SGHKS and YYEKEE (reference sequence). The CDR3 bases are TGTGCCAGCAGCTCGACAGGGGCGCTGCTCAATGAGCAGTTCTTC. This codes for CASSSTGALLNEQFF. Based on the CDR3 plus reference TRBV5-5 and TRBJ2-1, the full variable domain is DAGVTQSPTHLIKTRGQQVTLRCSPISGHKSVSWYQQVLGQGPQFIFQYYEKEERGRGNFPDRFSARQFPNYSSELNVNALLLGDSALYLCASSSTGALLNEQFFGPGTRLTVL.